This TCR beta chain was profiled in a study of Ad26.COV2.S vaccination and SARS-CoV-2 variants. Study details: The COV1001 Ad26.COV2.S trial arm included the donor. Findings and caveats of the study: Vaccine and placebo recipients had similar non-spike TCR breadth.

Regarding treatment: around 19 received Ad26.COV2.S at low or high dose, single or two shots; about 5 received placebo; per-sample allocation not given. Specimen acquisition occurred on day 63 following the initial vaccine or placebo injection. The individual, an adult aged 18-55 years, was a donor in Boston. An Ad26 vector was used to express Wuhan-strain SARS-CoV-2 spike as the vaccine. V dropped 4 bases and J dropped 0 bases, with 10 bases sitting between them. The CDR3 contains 16 residues. The germline gives CDR1 SGHVS, CDR2 FQNEAQ. The data were produced by immunoSEQ multiplex PCR, yet TCRdb's version contains in-frame clones alone and is incomplete. Of about 420,000 clones in the sample, 70% to 90% are singletons; the top ten hold about 3.5%. Details on this clone: The antigen is unknown.

The chain carries TRBV7-8 and TRBJ1-6; D unclear. The TCR comes from a person between 18 and 65 years old who received the Ad26.COV2.S COVID-19 vaccine or a placebo. The sequencing here drew on peripheral blood, taken in a trial of Ad26.COV2.S vaccine versus placebo. The CDR3: CASSSLSLSYNSPLHF. Written as DNA, the CDR3 is TGTGCCAGCAGCTCTTTGTCCCTCTCCTATAATTCACCCCTCCACTTT.